The present T cell receptor (beta chain) was sequenced within a study of blood T cells in healthy people across ages. Study context: About one barcoded TCR beta cDNA was captured per two T cells. Whole-study findings and limits: Unsorted PBMC material precluded a definitive naive versus antigen-experienced comparison.

Investigators took 8.5 to 10 milliliters of peripheral blood from every donor. At least 6 million PBMCs were isolated per sample. The authors ran a second PCR of about 7 to 11 cycles using a sample-barcoded 5' primer and a J-beta primer mix. TCRdb analysed the 5' RACE reads with MiXCR anew, one entry per CDR3 protein. The sample carries roughly 930,000 distinct CDR3 sequences, 45% to 50% recorded once. Germline V gives CDR1 SGDLS, CDR2 YYNGEE. The CDR3 is 14 amino acids. V shed 0 bases, J shed 8 bases, and the junction held 5 bases outside the gene matches. As regards this clonotype: Its matching antigen is unknown.

This chain joins TRBV9 and TRBJ2-1, with TRBD1 identical over 7 bases. The clonotype originates from a man under 40 in good health. Sequences were obtained from blood. For the CDR3, the DNA is TGTGCCAGCAGCGTAGTAGGGGGCTTGGATGAGCAGTTCTTC. Amino acid sequence: CASSVVGGLDEQFF.